What follows are 20 T cell receptor beta chains derived from one specimen sequenced in a study of blood T cell repertoires in COVID-19. The data were produced by immunoSEQ multiplex PCR, yet TCRdb's version contains in-frame clones alone and is incomplete. The sample contains roughly 100,000 clones, around 92% of which appear only once. Sequencing was carried out using peripheral blood. The receptors stem from a man between 50 and 59 years old with active COVID-19.

This rearrangement joins TRBV7-2 to TRBJ1-3; TRBD1 might be the D (5 bases). The CDR3 spans 16 residues. Trimming pared 2 bases from V and 4 bases from J, leaving 15 bases between. From germline, CDR1 is SGHTA and CDR2 FQGNSA. The CDR3 DNA reads TGTGCCAGCAGCTTATTGGGGGGGGATTGGGGAAACACCATATATTTT. Translation: CASSLLGGDWGNTIYF. The full variable domain, in which reference TRBV7-2 and TRBJ1-3 provide the parts outside the CDR3, is GAGVSQSPSNKVTEKGKDVELRCDPISGHTALYWYRQSLGQGLEFLIYFQGNSAPDKSGLPSDRFSAERTGGSVSTLTIQRTQQEDSAVYLCASSLLGGDWGNTIYFGEGSWLTVV.

This rearrangement joins TRBV2 to TRBJ2-7; TRBD2 agrees at 14 bases. The junction had 10 bases not matched to a gene; V was cut back by 6 bases and J by 0 bases. The germline gives CDR1 SNHLY, CDR2 FYNNEI. This CDR3 has 18 residues. The chain's CDR3 is CASRGTSGRPSRSYEQYF. The CDR3 DNA follows: TGTGCCAGCAGAGGGACTAGCGGGAGACCCTCCCGCTCCTACGAGCAGTACTTC. Full variable domain (missing parts from reference TRBV2 and TRBJ2-7): EPEVTQTPSHQVTQMGQEVILRCVPISNHLYFYWYRQILGQKVEFLVSFYNNEISEKSEIFDDQFSVERPDGSNFTLKIRSTKLEDSAMYFCASRGTSGRPSRSYEQYFGPGTRLTVT.

A single count supports this clone. This rearrangement joins TRBV2 to TRBJ2-3; D unresolved. Trimming took 8 bases from V and 1 from J, leaving 13 bases between them. Germline lookup yields CDR1 SNHLY and CDR2 FYNNEI. The CDR3 runs 14 residues. In DNA, the CDR3 is TGTGCCAGCGCCCTAGAGGTACGCACAGATACGCAGTATTTT. Translated: CASALEVRTDTQYF.

The rearrangement joins TRBV4-2 to TRBJ2-1; 10 bases align to TRBD2. V shed 4 bases, J shed 4 bases, and the junction held 4 bases outside the gene matches. Germline V gives CDR1 LGHNA, CDR2 YNFKEQ. There are 15 residues in the CDR3. This CDR3 reads CASSPGLAVYNEQFF. The CDR3 bases are TGTGCCAGCAGCCCAGGACTAGCGGTATACAATGAGCAGTTCTTC.

The V and J genes are TRBV2 and TRBJ1-1, with D possibly TRBD1 on 6 matching bases. V lost 8 bases and J 1 base, leaving 20 bases between the germline ends. The CDR3 consists of 16 residues. The germline CDR1 and CDR2 sequences are SNHLY and FYNNEI. The CDR3 spells CASCPQEPRGNTEAFF. CDR3 nucleotide sequence: TGTGCCAGCTGTCCCCAAGAACCCAGGGGGAACACTGAAGCTTTCTTT.

The rearrangement joins TRBV19 to TRBJ1-1; no reliable D call. The length of the CDR3 is 14 residues. The V end was cut by 1 base, the J end by 1 base, with 7 bases between. Germline values: CDR1 LNHDA, CDR2 SQIVND (reference sequence). The DNA for the CDR3 is TGTGCCAGTAGTATAGTCATTTCGAACACTGAAGCTTTCTTT. It yields the protein CASSIVISNTEAFF.

The genes are TRBV6-5 and TRBJ1-6, with 9 bases that match TRBD1. CDR1 MNHEY and CDR2 SVGAGI come from the germline V gene. V was pared by 6 bases and J by 5 bases, with 2 bases of the junction left unmatched. The CDR3 has 14 amino acids. Here the CDR3 reads CASRGDRDNSPLHF. The DNA for the CDR3 is TGTGCCAGCAGGGGGGACAGGGATAATTCACCCCTCCACTTT.

This chain uses TRBV2 with TRBJ1-2, with TRBD1 matching over 10 bases. From germline, CDR1 is SNHLY and CDR2 FYNNEI. This CDR3 comprises 14 residues. V trimming: 6 bases; J trimming: 4 bases; junction bases outside the gene matches: 5. Here the CDR3 reads CASSLTGGSYGYTF. The CDR3 coding sequence is TGTGCCAGCAGCCTGACAGGGGGCAGCTATGGCTACACCTTC.

This chain joins TRBV16 and TRBJ2-7; 7 nucleotides line up with TRBD1. V lost 4 bases to trimming and J lost 2 bases; unmatched junction nucleotides: 5. CDR1 KGHSY and CDR2 FQNENV come from the germline V gene. CDR3 length: 14 residues. The CDR3: CASSPQGVAYEQYF. For the CDR3, the DNA is TGTGCCAGCAGCCCGCAGGGGGTTGCCTACGAGCAGTACTTC. The full variable domain, completed using reference TRBV16 and TRBJ2-7, is GEEVAQTPKHLVRGEGQKAKLYCAPIKGHSYVFWYQQVLKNEFKFLISFQNENVFDETGMPKERFSAKCLPNSPCSLEIQATKLEDSAVYFCASSPQGVAYEQYFGPGTRLTVT.

V and J are TRBV9 and TRBJ2-1; D is perhaps TRBD2 (5 bases). Per the germline V gene, CDR1 is SGDLS and CDR2 is YYNGEE. Trimming took 4 bases from V and 6 from J, leaving 17 bases between them. The CDR3 has 15 amino acids. CDR3 loop: CASSLDSPNINEQFF. The CDR3 coding sequence is TGTGCCAGCAGCTTGGACTCCCCCAATATCAATGAGCAGTTCTTC.

The rearrangement links TRBV4-1 to TRBJ2-2, with TRBD2 as a possible D gene (6 bases). Trimming pared 2 bases from V and 5 bases from J, leaving 21 bases between. Germline CDR1 and CDR2: MGHRA and YSYEKL. The CDR3 loop spans 18 amino acids. The CDR3 DNA reads as TGCGCCAGCAGCCAATCTCTTGGAGGGACCCGCCGGACCGGGGAGCTGTTTTTT. It is translated as CASSQSLGGTRRTGELFF.

The CDR3 DNA sequence: TGTGCCAGTCAGACTAGCGGAAGCTACGAGCAGTACTTC. Translated, it gives CASQTSGSYEQYF. The chain combines TRBV27 with TRBJ2-7; 9 nucleotides agree with TRBD2. Germline V CDR1 and CDR2: MNHEY, SMNVEV (reference sequence). With V trimmed by 9 bases and J by 3 bases, 6 bases remained unmatched. CDR3 length: 13 residues.

The chain carries TRBV3-1 (or the pseudogene TRBV3-2) and TRBJ2-1; 14 bases agree with TRBD2. The germline V gene has CDR1 LGHDT and CDR2 YNNKEL (reference sequence). With 5 bases clipped from V and 7 bases from J, the junction kept 16 bases outside the gene matches. This CDR3 has 19 residues. The CDR3 nucleotides are TGTGCCAGCAGCGAAATAAACACGGGACTAGCGGGAGTAGTGAATGAGCAGTTCTTC. Its protein is CASSEINTGLAGVVNEQFF.

The rearrangement uses TRBV3-1 (or the pseudogene TRBV3-2) and TRBJ1-6; D possibly corresponds to TRBD1 (6 bases). CDR1 and CDR2 (germline): LGHDT, YNNKEL (reference sequence). V shed 2 bases and J shed 7 bases, with 18 bases lying between them. The CDR3 covers 17 residues. Written as DNA, the CDR3 is TGTGCCAGCAGCCAACTTGGCGGGGGCAGGATGAATTCACCCCTCCACTTT. This encodes CASSQLGGGRMNSPLHF.

The chain uses TRBV7-9 and TRBJ1-6; D is perhaps TRBD1 (6 bases). V was clipped by 2 bases and J by 12 bases, with 14 bases between them. There are 14 residues in the CDR3. Germline CDR1 is SEHNR and CDR2 is FQNEAQ (reference sequence). CDR3: CASSLKQGGGPLHF. CDR3 DNA sequence: TGTGCCAGCAGCTTAAAACAGGGCGGGGGACCCCTCCACTTT.

The V and J genes are TRBV13 and TRBJ2-1; 15 positions match TRBD2. This CDR3 is 15 amino acids long. The junction had 4 bases not matched to a gene; V was cut back by 6 bases and J by 7 bases. Germline lookup yields CDR1 PRHDT and CDR2 FYEKMQ (reference sequence). The CDR3 is CASRWGTSGRNEQFF. CDR3 in DNA: TGTGCCAGCAGATGGGGGACTAGCGGGAGGAATGAGCAGTTCTTC.

The rearrangement uses TRBV5-4 and TRBJ1-2; maybe TRBD1 (6 bases). V was trimmed by 1 base and J by 1 base, leaving 11 bases between them. The CDR3 is 15 amino acids. The germline V gene encodes CDR1 SGHNT and CDR2 YYREEE (reference sequence). CDR3 sequence reads: CASSLFDRLNYGYTF. In DNA, the CDR3 is TGTGCCAGCAGCTTGTTTGACAGGCTTAACTATGGCTACACCTTC.

This clone was seen only once. The DNA for the CDR3 is TGTGCCAGTAGTCGACTAGCGGGAGACCCTAGGAATGAGCAGTTCTTC. Protein: CASSRLAGDPRNEQFF. The chain couples TRBV19 to TRBJ2-1; 12 bases are shared with TRBD2. Germline V gene data show CDR1 as LNHDA and CDR2 as SQIVND (reference sequence). J lost 7 bases, V lost 5 bases, and 9 bases had no gene match. The CDR3 runs to 16 residues.

The J gene is TRBJ1-3, the V gene TRBV6-2 or TRBV6-3, with 7 bases fitting TRBD1. The CDR3 loop spans 16 amino acids. V lost 4 bases, J lost 3 bases, and 9 bases stayed unmatched. CDR1 MNHEY and CDR2 SVGEGT come from the germline V gene. The CDR3 nucleotides read TGTGCCAGCAGTTCGGGACAGCGGAGCTTTGGAAACACCATATATTTT. Translated, it gives CASSSGQRSFGNTIYF.

In DNA form, the CDR3 reads TGTGCCACCAGCAGAGATCGGGAACCAGAGTACAATGAGCAGTTCTTC. Protein product: CATSRDREPEYNEQFF. V gene TRBV15 combines with J gene TRBJ2-1, with a weak D call TRBD2 (5 bases). V shed 0 bases and J shed 4 bases, with 13 bases lying between them. From germline, CDR1 is LNHNV and CDR2 YYDKDF (reference sequence). This CDR3 is 16 amino acids long. Together with reference TRBV15 and TRBJ2-1, the CDR3 gives the full variable domain: DAMVIQNPRYQVTQFGKPVTLSCSQTLNHNVMYWYQQKSSQAPKLLFHYYDKDFNNEADTPDNFQSRRPNTSFCFLDIRSPGLGDTAMYLCATSRDREPEYNEQFFGPGTRLTVL.